This T cell receptor beta chain was sequenced in a study of chemoradiotherapy in HPV16-positive cancers. Study-level findings and limits: During treatment, candidate HPV-specific clones and E7-related motifs expanded in tumor. The functional HPV-specific definition rests on just a couple of HPV16-positive patients.

TCRdb keeps only in-frame clones here, not all; method: immunoSEQ multiplex PCR. The repertoire has 17,000 or so clones, roughly nine tenths of them found once; the top ten carry 13% to 15%. About this clone: No antigen is known for it.

The trim removed 3 bases at V and 4 bases at J, leaving 5 bases unmatched. Per the germline V gene, CDR1 is SGDLS and CDR2 is YYNGEE. The CDR3 sequence is 14 residues long. Sequencing used blood, obtained from a patient who underwent chemoradiotherapy. This sequence was found in a human donor with HPV-associated anogenital cancer. The rearrangement uses TRBV9 and TRBJ2-5, with 8 nucleotides matching TRBD2. The CDR3 reads CASSEGSGGETQYF. The CDR3 region has the DNA TGTGCCAGCAGCGAGGGAAGCGGGGGAGAGACCCAGTACTTC.